A selection of T cell receptor beta chains follows, all from one sample in a study of vaccination and CD4 T cells after COVID-19. For these receptors, no antigen is known. Via MiXCR, TCRdb re-called the PCR reads, giving one row per CDR3 protein. Here the sample spans about 6,300 distinct CDR3 sequences, around 35% being singletons. The sample was CD4+ T cells from blood, cultured in vitro. The source of these receptors is a human donor in good health. The CDR3 runs from the conserved cysteine through the conserved F or W. A D gene is named only where the DNA matches it firmly. Some rows have no size entry. The others give once, few or many, or a class for an expanded clone.

DNA	CDR3	size	J	V	D
TGTGCCAGGGTCGAGGAAGAGGGGGCTACTTGGGAGCTGTTTTTT	CARVEEEGATWELFF	.	TRBJ2-2	TRBV28	TRBD1
TGTGCCAGCAGTTTAGCAGGGCTCAATGAAAAACTGTTTTTT	CASSLAGLNEKLFF	.	TRBJ1-4	TRBV28	.
TGTGCCAGTACATCAGGGGCCCTGAATCAGCCCCAGCATTTT	CASTSGALNQPQHF	few	TRBJ1-5	TRBV19	.
TGCAGTCCGGGGGGGCCGGGTGAGCAGTTCTTC	CSPGGPGEQFF	few	TRBJ2-1	TRBV20-1	TRBD2
TGTGCCAGCAGCTATTGTTACGCGACCAGGGGCCACGAGCAGTACTTC	CASSYCYATRGHEQYF	few	TRBJ2-7	TRBV11-3	.
TGTGCCAGCAGTCTTAGCGGACAGGGCCGACTTAACACTGAAGCTTTCTTT	CASSLSGQGRLNTEAFF	few	TRBJ1-1	TRBV2	TRBD1
TGTGCCAGCTCCCGGGACAGGGCAAACTACGAGCAGTACTTC	CASSRDRANYEQYF	.	TRBJ2-7	TRBV19	TRBD1
TGTGCCAGCAGTTTTGGGAGTCTTAACTATGGCTACACCTTC	CASSFGSLNYGYTF	.	TRBJ1-2	TRBV12-3/TRBV12-4	.
TGTGCCAGCAGTTTTCGATCTCAGCCCCAGCATTTT	CASSFRSQPQHF	.	TRBJ1-5	TRBV12-3/TRBV12-4	.
TGCAGTGCCCGGTCCAGGGCACGCCGTTTTTTGGATGAGCAGTTCTTC	CSARSRARRFLDEQFF	few	TRBJ2-1	TRBV20-1	.
TGTGCCAGCAGCTCCCAGAGGGAGCAGTACTTC	CASSSQREQYF	.	TRBJ2-7	TRBV11-2	.
TGCAGTGCTAGAGATATCGGCGGGAACTACCAAAACTACGAGCAGTACTTC	CSARDIGGNYQNYEQYF	few	TRBJ2-7	TRBV20-1	.
TGTGCCAGCAGTTACTCTAGCGGGAAGGGAGAGACCCAGTACTTC	CASSYSSGKGETQYF	few	TRBJ2-5	TRBV6-2/TRBV6-3	TRBD2
TGTGCCAGCAGGCTTATGGTAGCGGGCTACAATGAGCAGTTCTTC	CASRLMVAGYNEQFF	few	TRBJ2-1	TRBV27	TRBD2
TGCAGTGCTAGTGGCGTGCACTCGAACACTGAAGCTTTCTTT	CSASGVHSNTEAFF	.	TRBJ1-1	TRBV20-1	.
TGTGCCAGCAGCCCGAGTTTTTTGACTAGCGGAAAGTACAATGAGCAGTTCTTC	CASSPSFLTSGKYNEQFF	.	TRBJ2-1	TRBV7-8	TRBD2
TGTGCCAGCAGTTACGGCAGGGCGGGTACTGAAGCTTTCTTT	CASSYGRAGTEAFF	few	TRBJ1-1	TRBV6-2/TRBV6-3	.
TGTGCCAGCAGTGATGGAGCCAATCAGCCCCAGCATTTT	CASSDGANQPQHF	medium-sized	TRBJ1-5	TRBV25-1	.